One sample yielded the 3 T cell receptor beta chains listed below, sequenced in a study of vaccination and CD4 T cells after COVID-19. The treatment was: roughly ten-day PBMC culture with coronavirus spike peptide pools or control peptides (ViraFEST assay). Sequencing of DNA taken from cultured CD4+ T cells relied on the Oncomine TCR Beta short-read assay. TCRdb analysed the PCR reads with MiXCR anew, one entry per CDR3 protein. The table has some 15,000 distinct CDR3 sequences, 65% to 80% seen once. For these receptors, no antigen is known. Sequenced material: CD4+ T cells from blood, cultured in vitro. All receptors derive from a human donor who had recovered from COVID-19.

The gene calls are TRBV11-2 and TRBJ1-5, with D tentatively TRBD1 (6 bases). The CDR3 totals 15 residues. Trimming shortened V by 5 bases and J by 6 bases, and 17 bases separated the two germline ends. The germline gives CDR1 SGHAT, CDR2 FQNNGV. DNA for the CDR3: TGTGCCAGCAGCGACACGACAGGACGGAGTCAGCCCCAGCATTTT. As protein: CASSDTTGRSQPQHF.

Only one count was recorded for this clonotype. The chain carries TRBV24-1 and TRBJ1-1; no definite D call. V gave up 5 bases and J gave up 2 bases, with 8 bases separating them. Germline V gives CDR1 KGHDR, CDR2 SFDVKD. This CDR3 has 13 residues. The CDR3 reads CATSGGSNTEAFF. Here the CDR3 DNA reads TGTGCCACCAGTGGCGGGAGCAACACTGAAGCTTTCTTT.

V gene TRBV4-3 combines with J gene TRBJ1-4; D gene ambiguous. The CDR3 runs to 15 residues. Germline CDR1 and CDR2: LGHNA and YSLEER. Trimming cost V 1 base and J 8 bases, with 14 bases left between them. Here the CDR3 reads CASSQGGHNGEKLFF. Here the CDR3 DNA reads TGCGCCAGCAGCCAAGGAGGCCACAACGGCGAAAAACTGTTTTTT.